This TCR beta chain is drawn from a study of blood T cells in healthy people across ages. Study-wide findings and caveats: Compared with aged donors, long-lived donors showed fewer expanded clones, suggesting selection.

Note on this clonotype: The antigen is undetermined.

V was pared by 5 bases and J by 4 bases, with 20 bases between. The CDR3 has 15 residues. CDR1 is DFQATT, CDR2 SNEGSKA, per germline (reference sequence). A second PCR of roughly 7 to 11 cycles used a sample-barcoded 5' primer and a J-beta primer mix. CDR3-containing paired-end reads numbered at least 3 million in each sample. TCRdb passed the 5' RACE reads through MiXCR, listing each CDR3 protein once. The sample has roughly 680,000 distinct CDR3 sequences; 52% are singletons. Every sample yielded at least 6.5 million isolated PBMCs. The total RNA that was extracted per sample amounted to at least 5 micrograms.

The sample comprised blood. The gene calls are TRBV20-1 and TRBJ2-5; D might be TRBD2 (5 bases). This clonotype was sampled from a woman older than 75 in good health. CDR3 region: CSALHPTSPLETQYF. CDR3 in DNA: TGCAGTGCTCTCCACCCCACTAGTCCATTAGAGACCCAGTACTTC.